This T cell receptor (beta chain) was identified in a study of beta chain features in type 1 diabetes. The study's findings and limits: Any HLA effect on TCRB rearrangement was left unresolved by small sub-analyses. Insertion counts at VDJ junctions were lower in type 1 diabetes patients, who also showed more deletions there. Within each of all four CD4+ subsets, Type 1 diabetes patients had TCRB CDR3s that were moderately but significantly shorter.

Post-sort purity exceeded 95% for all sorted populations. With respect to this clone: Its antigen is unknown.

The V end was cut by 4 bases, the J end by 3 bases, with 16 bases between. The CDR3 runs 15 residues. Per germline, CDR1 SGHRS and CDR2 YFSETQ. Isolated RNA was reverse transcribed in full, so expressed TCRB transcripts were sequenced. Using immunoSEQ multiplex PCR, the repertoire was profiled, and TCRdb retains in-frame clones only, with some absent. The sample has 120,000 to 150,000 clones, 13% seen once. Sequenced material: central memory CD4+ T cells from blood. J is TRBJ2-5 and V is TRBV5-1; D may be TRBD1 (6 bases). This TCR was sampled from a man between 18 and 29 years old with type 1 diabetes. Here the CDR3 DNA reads TGCGCCAGCAGCCAACAGGGAGTTAACGAAGAGACCCAGTACTTC. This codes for CASSQQGVNEETQYF.